The 4 T cell receptor beta chains listed next were all sequenced from one sample in a study of blood T cell repertoires in COVID-19. Libraries were prepared by immunoSEQ multiplex PCR; TCRdb keeps only in-frame clonotypes and omits some of them. The top ten hold 5.3% of the sample, which has 55,000 to 80,000 clones, about 86% seen once. The sequencing input was peripheral blood. Receptors were obtained from a man between 50 and 59 years old with active COVID-19.

The chain links TRBV12-3 or TRBV12-4 to TRBJ2-3, with no clear D. Trimming took 6 bases from V and 5 from J, leaving 6 bases between them. The CDR3 sequence is 11 residues long. The CDR3 loop is CASSLGDTQYF. The CDR3 nucleotides read TGTGCCAGCAGCCTCGGAGATACGCAGTATTTT.

V is TRBV3-1 (or the pseudogene TRBV3-2) and J is TRBJ1-2; no clear D gene. CDR3 length: 13 residues. Trimming took off 4 bases at V and 4 bases at J, with 10 bases between the two ends. Germline loops: CDR1 LGHDT, CDR2 YNNKEL (reference sequence). CDR3 bases: TGTGCCAGCAGCCGAGTGCTTAGCTATGGCTACACCTTC. Translation gives CASSRVLSYGYTF.

This sequence joins TRBV2 and TRBJ2-7; 10 bases line up with TRBD2. The germline CDR1 and CDR2 sequences are SNHLY and FYNNEI. The CDR3 is made up of 15 amino acids. The ends lost 2 bases at V and 2 bases at J; junction bases unmatched: 3. CDR3 region: CASSEPLAGAYEQYF. The DNA of the CDR3 is TGTGCCAGCAGTGAACCCCTAGCGGGGGCCTACGAGCAGTACTTC.

CDR3 in DNA: TGTGCCAGCAGTTCCACCTACAATGAGCAGTTCTTC. Its protein product is CASSSTYNEQFF. The V call is TRBV27, the J call TRBJ2-1; D gene ambiguous. CDR1 is MNHEY and CDR2 is SMNVEV in the germline V gene (reference sequence). The ends were cut back, 4 bases at V and 2 bases at J, with 3 bases in the middle. The CDR3 spans 12 residues.